This TCR beta chain stems from a study of read filtering for tumor transcriptome and immune sequencing (TCRdb year 2020). The study in broad terms: The cohort was composed of roughly 18 male and 14 female patients, with a mean age of about 65 years and an age range of roughly 45 to 85. TCR-region mapped reads per sample ranged from about 3.5 to 10.27 million with IR-seq versus only about 85 to 1273 with RNA-seq. Whole-transcriptome libraries were prepared with the TruSeq RNA Access Library Prep Kit after DNase treatment. Under revised international staging, about eight patients fell into R-ISS I, approximately 15 into R-ISS II and 7 into R-ISS III. Using the same bone marrow samples, the study compared TCR repertoires obtained by targeted immune repertoire sequencing with those obtained by bulk whole-transcriptome sequencing. One of the main goals was to work out a read-filtering strategy for immune repertoire data, in particular whether clonotypes backed by only a single read should be removed. The paper as a whole reports these results and caveats: The sorted CD138-negative fraction was a mixed bone marrow immune population, not purified T cells. Single-read clonotypes made up 80% to 85% of clonotypes but roughly 3.2% of total reads in IR-seq, and 74.6% of clonotypes and 35% to 50% of reads in RNA-seq. Compared with RNA-seq, IR-seq captured clonotypes at much higher depth and more reliably, and a smaller IR-seq throughput was enough to identify most shared clonotypes. The correlation between IR-seq and RNA-seq shared clonotype proportions rose when single-read clonotypes were removed.

This clonotype was counted only a few times. Its antigen has not been determined. An end of the junction does not agree with germline; a read error may underlie this. Each patient had bone marrow sampled at the time of active disease. Ficoll-Hypaque density gradient centrifugation was used to isolate bone marrow mononuclear cells. Myeloma plasma cells were removed and CD138-negative cells were collected by negative selection after labeling with CD138 magnetic microbeads on a MACS separator. Purity of the isolated cells was checked by flow cytometry on an Attune NxT using CD138 antibodies. TRIzol reagent was used to extract total RNA, and a NanoDrop spectrophotometer was used to quantify the extracted RNA. Paired RNA-seq and IR-seq were performed on the CD138-negative bone marrow sample of each patient. Looking up the germline V gene yields CDR1 SGHRS and CDR2 YFSETQ. The CDR3 measures 14 amino acids from cysteine to phenylalanine. The kept DNA is CDR3 alone, 42 bases in frame from the first base.

The Immunoverse kit was used to build TCR libraries from about 400 ng RNA, with molecular barcoded adaptors covering alpha/delta and beta/gamma chains. The same RNA used for transcriptome sequencing was used for TCR library preparation. Sequencing of the TCR libraries was done on an Illumina HiSeq 4000 with 2 x 150 cycles. On the study's bioinformatics: TCR reads were aligned to human V, D, J and C references and assembled into CDR3 clonotypes with MiXCR, including quality filtering and error correction. The tcR package in R was used to analyze clonotype counts and gene usage diversity. For inspection of raw mapping reads, RNA-seq reads were mapped by STAR aligner version 2.5.3a onto GRCh37 of the human genome. IR-seq fastq files were randomly downsampled with Seqtk 1.3 to test the effect of sequencing depth on detected clonotypes. TCRdb redid the processing of the public reads, applying fastp at Q25 and MiXCR, and retained in-frame beta chains. One record per CDR3 amino acid sequence lists the most common genes and DNA. TCRdb, rather than the study authors, made the V and J calls. The sample records under 40,000 distinct CDR3 sequences, 14% of which are singletons. Jointly, the top ten make up around 19% of the sample.

The TCR comes from a donor at least 40 years old with multiple myeloma. Sequenced sample: a population of CD138-negative cells sorted from bone marrow. This specimen's cell subset or site label, interpreted: bone marrow mononuclear cells depleted of CD138+ plasma/myeloma cells by negative magnetic selection. The chain is encoded by TRBV5-1 joined to TRBJ2-7; the D gene lacks a confident call. CDR3 sequence: CAGSTGDSTYEQYF. The DNA is TGCGCCGGCAGTACCGGTGACTCAACCTACGAGCAGTACTTC. With the rest looked up from the reference TRBV5-1 and TRBJ2-7 genes rather than sequenced, the full variable domain is KAGVTQTPRYLIKTRGQQVTLSCSPISGHRSVSWYQQTPGQGLQFLFEYFSETQRNKGNFPGRFSGRQFSNSRSEMNVSTLELGDSALYLCAGSTGDSTYEQYFGPGTRLTVT.